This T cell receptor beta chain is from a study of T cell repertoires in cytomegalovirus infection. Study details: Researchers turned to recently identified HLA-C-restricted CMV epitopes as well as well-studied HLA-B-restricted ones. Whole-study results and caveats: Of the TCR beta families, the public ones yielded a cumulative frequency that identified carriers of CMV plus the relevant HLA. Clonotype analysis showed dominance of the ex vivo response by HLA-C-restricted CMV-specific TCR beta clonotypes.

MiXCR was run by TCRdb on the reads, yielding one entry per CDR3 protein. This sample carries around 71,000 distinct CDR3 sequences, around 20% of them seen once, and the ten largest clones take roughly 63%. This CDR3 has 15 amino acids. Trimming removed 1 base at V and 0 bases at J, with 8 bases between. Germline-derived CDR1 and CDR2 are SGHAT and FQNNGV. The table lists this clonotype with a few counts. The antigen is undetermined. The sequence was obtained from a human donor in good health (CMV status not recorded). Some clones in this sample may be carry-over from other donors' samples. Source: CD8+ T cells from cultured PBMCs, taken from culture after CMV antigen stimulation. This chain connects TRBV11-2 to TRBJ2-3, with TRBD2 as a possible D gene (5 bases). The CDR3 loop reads CASSLAQRSTDTQYF. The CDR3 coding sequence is TGTGCCAGCAGCTTAGCCCAGCGGAGCACAGATACGCAGTATTTT. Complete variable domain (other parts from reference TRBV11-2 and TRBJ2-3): EAGVAQSPRYKIIEKRQSVAFWCNPISGHATLYWYQQILGQGPKLLIQFQNNGVVDDSQLPKDRFSAERLKGVDSTLKIQPAKLEDSAVYLCASSLAQRSTDTQYFGPGTRLTVL.